What follows is one T cell receptor (beta chain) and its context. Authors' processing steps: Amplification from reference gene primers served as the basis for estimated nucleated cell counts. The protocol was immunoSEQ multiplex PCR, while the TCRdb copy is restricted to in-frame clones and leaves out a portion. V, J and clone size reflect that table, while D and trimming were determined from the DNA. The table records 180,000 or so clones, 80% to 90% of them present only once. The CDR3 has 13 amino acids. CDR1 is MNHEY and CDR2 is SMNVEV in the germline V gene (reference sequence). Trimming cost V 5 bases and J 6 bases, with 12 bases left between them. The data derive from a study of blood T cell repertoires in COVID-19. Across the whole study: In each case, the material was cDNA or gDNA derived from T cells, B-cell-depleted T cells, or PBMCs.

The TCR comes from a human donor with active or convalescent COVID-19. The donor label of this sample is uncertain. The chain couples TRBV27 to TRBJ2-3; D gene ambiguous. The sample comprised peripheral blood. In nucleotides, the CDR3 is TGTGCCAGCAGTCTGGCGTGGCGGGATACGCAGTATTTT. This codes for CASSLAWRDTQYF.